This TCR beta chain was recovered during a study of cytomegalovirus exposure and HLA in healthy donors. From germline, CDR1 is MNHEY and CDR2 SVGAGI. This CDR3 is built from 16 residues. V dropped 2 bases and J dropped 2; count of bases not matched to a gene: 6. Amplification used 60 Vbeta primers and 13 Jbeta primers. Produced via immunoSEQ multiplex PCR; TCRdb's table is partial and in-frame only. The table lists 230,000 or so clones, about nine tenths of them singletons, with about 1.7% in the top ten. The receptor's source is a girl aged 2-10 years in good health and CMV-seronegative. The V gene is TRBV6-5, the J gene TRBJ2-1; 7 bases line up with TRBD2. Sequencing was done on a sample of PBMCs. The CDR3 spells CASSYPTAGAYNEQFF. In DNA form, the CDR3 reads TGTGCCAGCAGTTACCCCACGGCGGGAGCCTACAATGAGCAGTTCTTC.